This T cell receptor (beta chain) came from a study of T cell changes during pregnancy in multiple sclerosis. Germline CDR1 is SEHNR and CDR2 is FQNEAQ (reference sequence). The CDR3 covers 15 residues. V trimming: 7 bases; J trimming: 2 bases; junction bases outside the gene matches: 9. The method was immunoSEQ multiplex PCR; TCRdb's version includes in-frame clones alone and lacks a portion of them. Of about 77,000 clones in the sample, roughly 90% were seen once. The V and J genes are TRBV7-9 and TRBJ1-1, with TRBD1 identical over 8 bases. The source of this sequence is a female donor with multiple sclerosis, enrolled in a pregnancy study. Sequencing was performed on peripheral blood, taken before pregnancy. The DNA for the CDR3 is TGTGCCAGCACTCAACAGGGGGGGATAAACACTGAAGCTTTCTTT. Translated: CASTQQGGINTEAFF.